This T cell receptor beta chain emerged from a study of blood T cell repertoires in COVID-19. Contact with a PCR-confirmed or clinician-diagnosed COVID-19 case occurred within 2 weeks of entry. Original handling: Quantification of nucleated cells was approximated via reference gene primer amplification. The data were produced by immunoSEQ multiplex PCR, yet TCRdb's version contains in-frame clones alone and is incomplete. V and J calls and clone size come straight from that table; D and trimming were deduced from the DNA. The repertoire includes about 350,000 clones, around nine tenths of them detected once, and approximately 1% sits in the top ten. CDR3 length equals 16 residues. The germline V gene encodes CDR1 LGHNT and CDR2 FRNRAP. The V segment lost 0 bases and the J segment 7 bases; nucleotides outside the gene matches: 10.

The chain combines TRBV12-5 with TRBJ2-7, with TRBD2 identical over 9 bases. This receptor was obtained from a woman younger than 45 who had been exposed to COVID-19. What was sequenced was PBMCs or T cells enriched from blood (not recorded which). This chain's CDR3 is CASGLVLSSGGWEQYF. CDR3 DNA: TGTGCTAGTGGTTTGGTACTAAGTAGCGGGGGATGGGAGCAGTACTTC. The whole variable domain, remainder taken from reference TRBV12-5 and TRBJ2-7, is DARVTQTPRHKVTEMGQEVTMRCQPILGHNTVFWYRQTMMQGLELLAYFRNRAPLDDSGMPKDRFSAEMPDATLATLKIQPSEPRDSAVYFCASGLVLSSGGWEQYFGPGTRLTVT.